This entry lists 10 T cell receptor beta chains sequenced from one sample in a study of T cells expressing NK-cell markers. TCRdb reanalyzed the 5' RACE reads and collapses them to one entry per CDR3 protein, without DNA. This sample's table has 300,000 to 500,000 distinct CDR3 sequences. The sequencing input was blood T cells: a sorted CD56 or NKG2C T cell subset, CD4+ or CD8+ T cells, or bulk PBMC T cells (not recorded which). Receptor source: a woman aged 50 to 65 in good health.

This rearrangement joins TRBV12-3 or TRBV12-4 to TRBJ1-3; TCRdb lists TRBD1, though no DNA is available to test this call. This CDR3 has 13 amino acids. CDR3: CANRGGSGNTIYF.

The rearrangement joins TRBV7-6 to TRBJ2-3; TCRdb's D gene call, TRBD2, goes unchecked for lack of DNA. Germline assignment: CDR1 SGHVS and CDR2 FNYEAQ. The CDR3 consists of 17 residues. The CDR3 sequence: CASQRGVGEGRTDTQYF.

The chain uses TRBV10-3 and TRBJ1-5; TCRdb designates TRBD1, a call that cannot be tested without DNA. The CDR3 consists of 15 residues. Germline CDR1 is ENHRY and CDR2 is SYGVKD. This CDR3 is CAISKQGALNQPQHF.

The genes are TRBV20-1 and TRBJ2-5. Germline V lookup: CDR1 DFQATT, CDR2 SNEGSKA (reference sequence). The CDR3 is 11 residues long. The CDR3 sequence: CSVVVLETQYF.

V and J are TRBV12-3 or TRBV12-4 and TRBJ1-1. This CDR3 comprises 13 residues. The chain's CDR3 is CASRRTFIPEAFF.

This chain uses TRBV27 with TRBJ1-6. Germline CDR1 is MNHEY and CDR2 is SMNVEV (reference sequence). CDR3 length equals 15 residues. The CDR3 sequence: CASSLQMDGNSPLHF.

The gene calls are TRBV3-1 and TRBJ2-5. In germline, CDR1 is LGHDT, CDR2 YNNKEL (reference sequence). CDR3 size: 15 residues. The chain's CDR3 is CASSPLLGIQETQYF.

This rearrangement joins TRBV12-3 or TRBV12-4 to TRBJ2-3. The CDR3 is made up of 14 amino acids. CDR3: CASRKTTSTDTQYF.

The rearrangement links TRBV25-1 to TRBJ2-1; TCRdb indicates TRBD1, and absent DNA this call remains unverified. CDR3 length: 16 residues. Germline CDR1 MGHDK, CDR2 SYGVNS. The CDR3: CASSGTGGLGKNEQFF.

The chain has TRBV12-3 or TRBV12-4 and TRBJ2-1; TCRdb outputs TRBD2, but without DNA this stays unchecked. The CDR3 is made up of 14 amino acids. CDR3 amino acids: CASRALAGGREQFF.